These 10 T cell receptor beta chains were all obtained from the same sample, sequenced in a study of Ad26.COV2.S vaccination and SARS-CoV-2 variants. Assay used: immunoSEQ multiplex PCR; TCRdb lists only in-frame clones, some missing. The sample carries hundreds of thousands of clones, approximately 89% recorded once. Treatment indicated: some 20 received Ad26.COV2.S at low or high dose, single or two shots; five or six received placebo; per-sample allocation not given. Sampling was done on day 63 after the first vaccine or placebo injection. Source: peripheral blood, taken in a trial of Ad26.COV2.S vaccine versus placebo. These receptors originate from a person between 18 and 65 years old who received the Ad26.COV2.S COVID-19 vaccine or a placebo.

This chain joins TRBV7-9 and TRBJ2-7; D is unresolved. Trimming removed 4 bases from V and 0 bases from J, with 10 bases in between. The CDR3 loop spans 14 amino acids. CDR1 SEHNR and CDR2 FQNEAQ come from the germline V gene (reference sequence). The CDR3 region has the DNA TGTGCCAGCAGCTCCTGGGCCTCCTCCTACGAGCAGTACTTC. Translated, it gives CASSSWASSYEQYF.

The chain uses TRBV5-4 and TRBJ2-2; 11 nucleotides agree with TRBD2. CDR1 and CDR2 (germline): SGHNT, YYREEE (reference sequence). CDR3 size: 17 residues. Trimming took 1 base from V and 3 from J; bases not matched to a gene: 5. CDR3 amino acids: CASSLTTSGRYTGELFF. CDR3 DNA sequence: TGTGCCAGCAGCTTGACAACTAGCGGGAGATACACCGGGGAGCTGTTTTTT.

This clone has more than one count but fewer than ten. Within the sample, other DNA sequences also encode this same CDR3. The CDR3 region is CASSYRYQPQHF. CDR3 DNA: TGTGCCAGCAGTTACCGGTATCAGCCCCAGCATTTT. The gene calls are TRBV6-2 or TRBV6-3 and TRBJ1-5; D unclear. Germline CDR1 and CDR2: MNHEY and SVGEGT. CDR3 length equals 12 residues. Deletions cut 2 bases from V and 5 bases from J, with 4 bases between.

The chain recombines TRBV20-1 with TRBJ2-1; tentatively, D is TRBD2 (6 bases). Germline lookup yields CDR1 DFQATT and CDR2 SNEGSKA (reference sequence). V lost 3 bases and J 6 bases, leaving 18 bases between the germline ends. This CDR3 comprises 15 residues. This chain's CDR3 is CSASDLPWGVNEQFF. The DNA for the CDR3 is TGCAGTGCTAGTGACTTACCCTGGGGGGTCAATGAGCAGTTCTTC.

J is TRBJ2-2 and V is TRBV2, with no clear D. The V gene lost 5 bases and the J gene lost 5 bases, with 12 bases spanning the gap. CDR1 is SNHLY and CDR2 is FYNNEI in the germline V gene. This CDR3 contains 14 residues. The CDR3 loop reads CASSRTLATGELFF. CDR3 bases: TGTGCCAGCAGTCGCACCTTAGCAACCGGGGAGCTGTTTTTT.

V and J are TRBV7-9 and TRBJ1-3; no definite D call. The V gene's germline CDR1 is SEHNR and CDR2 FQNEAQ (reference sequence). The CDR3 sequence is 12 residues long. V shed 4 bases and J shed 4 bases, with 5 bases lying between them. CDR3 protein: CASSYLGNTIYF. The CDR3, as DNA: TGTGCCAGCAGCTACTTGGGAAACACCATATATTTT.

V and J are TRBV12-5 and TRBJ1-2; weak D call: TRBD1 (5 bases). V dropped 1 base and J dropped 8 bases, with 11 bases sitting between them. This CDR3 comprises 13 residues. Per the germline V gene, CDR1 is LGHNT and CDR2 is FRNRAP. This chain's CDR3 is CASGLETGVGYTF. DNA for the CDR3: TGTGCTAGTGGTTTGGAAACGGGGGTAGGCTACACCTTC.

The chain couples TRBV7-2 to TRBJ2-1; possible D gene TRBD2, 5 bases. Germline V lookup: CDR1 SGHTA, CDR2 FQGNSA. The CDR3 covers 12 residues. V lost 5 bases and J 8 bases, leaving 10 bases between the germline ends. The CDR3 protein is CASSNREDEQFF. The DNA of the CDR3 is TGTGCCAGCAGCAATCGGGAAGATGAGCAGTTCTTC.

The chain joins TRBV5-6 to TRBJ2-5; D unclear. The CDR3 runs 14 residues. The germline V gene has CDR1 SGHDT and CDR2 YYEEEE. V gave up 5 bases and J gave up 1 base, with 12 bases separating them. CDR3 bases: TGTGCCAGCAGGAGTGGACCGATCCAAGAGACCCAGTACTTC. Protein: CASRSGPIQETQYF. Drawing the rest from reference TRBV5-6 and TRBJ2-5, the complete variable domain is DAGVTQSPTHLIKTRGQQVTLRCSPKSGHDTVSWYQQALGQGPQFIFQYYEEEERQRGNFPDRFSGHQFPNYSSELNVNALLLGDSALYLCASRSGPIQETQYFGPGTRLLVL.

This chain links TRBV23-1 with TRBJ1-2; D uncertain. TRBV23-1 is an ORF, with its function uncertain. The CDR3 sequence is 12 residues long. The germline V and J ends were trimmed by 2 bases and 5 bases, with 6 bases remaining between them. CDR3 in amino acids: CASSQQVYGYTF. In DNA, the CDR3 is TGCGCCAGCAGTCAACAAGTTTATGGCTACACCTTC.